This TCR beta chain was retrieved from a study of T cell responses to AZD1222 COVID-19 vaccine. Study-level background: Pooling of second doses given at about 4 or about 12 weeks was done. General study points: Baseline antibody screening turned up just a handful of seropositive AZD1222 recipients. Researchers took repertoire samples only after the peak T cell response had come. Regions 160-218 and 743-854 held dominance among vaccine-associated CD4 TCRs, which spanned spike.

About this clone: Its antigen remains unidentified.

The CDR3 is 16 residues long. CDR1 and CDR2 from the germline V gene are SGHAT and FQNNGV. Unmatched junction bases numbered 7, after V lost 3 bases and J lost 0 bases. Profiling relied on immunoSEQ multiplex PCR, and the TCRdb table lists in-frame clones only, not all of them. The table has about 68,000 clones, approximately 91% seen once. The receptor was isolated from an adult in good health. Material: peripheral blood, obtained on day 0 of AZD1222 vaccination. V and J are TRBV11-2 and TRBJ2-7; 8 bases are shared with TRBD2. In DNA form, the CDR3 reads TGTGCCAGCAGCTTGGGGGAACTAGCGGCCTCCTACGAGCAGTACTTC. It specifies CASSLGELAASYEQYF.